This T cell receptor (beta chain) was retrieved from a study of cytomegalovirus exposure and HLA in healthy donors. Turning to the study itself: From HLA-typed donors, an early data release held 70 million to 95 million unique TCRs.

On this clone: The antigen is undetermined.

This CDR3 contains 16 residues. Deletions cut 4 bases from V and 5 bases from J, with 21 bases between. From germline, CDR1 is SGHAT and CDR2 FQNNGV. Primers for the PCR totalled 60 Vbeta and 13 Jbeta. Measured with immunoSEQ multiplex PCR; TCRdb has only the in-frame clones, and not every one. This table holds 150,000 to 200,000 clones, approximately 80% found once. Study-wide results and caveats: For most TCR beta V segments, an earlier analysis put the productive rate at about 87% or about 30% of the time.

The J gene is TRBJ2-7, the V gene TRBV11-2, with D possibly TRBD2 on 6 matching bases. This clonotype was obtained from a woman younger than 45 in good health and CMV-seronegative. Sequenced sample: PBMCs. The CDR3 region is CASSSKVAASRHEQYF. The CDR3 coding sequence is TGTGCCAGCAGCTCAAAGGTAGCGGCGTCCCGCCACGAGCAGTACTTC.